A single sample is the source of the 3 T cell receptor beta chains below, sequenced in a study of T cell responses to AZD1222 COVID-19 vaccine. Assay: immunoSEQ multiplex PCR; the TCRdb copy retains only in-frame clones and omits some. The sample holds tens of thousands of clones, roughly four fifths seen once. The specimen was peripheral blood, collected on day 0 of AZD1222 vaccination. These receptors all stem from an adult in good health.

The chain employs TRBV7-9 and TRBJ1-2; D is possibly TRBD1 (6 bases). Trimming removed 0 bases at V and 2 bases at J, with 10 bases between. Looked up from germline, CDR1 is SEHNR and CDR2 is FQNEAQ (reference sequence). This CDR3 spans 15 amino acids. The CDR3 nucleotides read TGTGCCAGCAGCTTAGCACAGGGTGGCAACTATGGCTACACCTTC. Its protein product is CASSLAQGGNYGYTF.

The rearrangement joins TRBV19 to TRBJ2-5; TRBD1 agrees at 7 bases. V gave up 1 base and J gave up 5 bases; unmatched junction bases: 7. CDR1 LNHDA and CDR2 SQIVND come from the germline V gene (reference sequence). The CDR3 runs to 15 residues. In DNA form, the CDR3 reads TGTGCCAGTAGTATAGGGGCAGGGGGATCGGAGACCCAGTACTTC. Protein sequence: CASSIGAGGSETQYF.

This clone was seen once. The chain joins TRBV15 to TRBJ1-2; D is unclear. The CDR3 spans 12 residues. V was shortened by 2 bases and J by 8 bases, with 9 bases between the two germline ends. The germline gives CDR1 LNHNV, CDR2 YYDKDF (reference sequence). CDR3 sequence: CATSRNHRGYTF. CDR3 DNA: TGTGCCACCAGCAGAAACCATCGAGGCTACACCTTC.